One sample yielded the 5 T cell receptor beta chains listed below, sequenced in a study of blood T cell repertoires in COVID-19. This table comes from immunoSEQ multiplex PCR, and its TCRdb copy is limited to in-frame clones, with some not included. The data hold around 180,000 clones, with approximately 82% observed a single time. The sequenced material came from peripheral blood. These TCRs come from a woman of 80 years or more with active or convalescent COVID-19.

V is TRBV5-6 and J is TRBJ2-7; 10 bases map to TRBD2. The CDR3 has 16 amino acids. Germline lookup yields CDR1 SGHDT and CDR2 YYEEEE. V shed 0 bases, J shed 2 bases, and the junction held 5 bases outside the gene matches. CDR3 nucleotide sequence: TGTGCCAGCAGCTTGGTAGGGACTAGCGAAACCTACGAGCAGTACTTC. Protein sequence: CASSLVGTSETYEQYF.

The J gene is TRBJ2-7, the V gene TRBV24-1; tentatively, D is TRBD2 (6 bases). Trimming removed 7 bases at V and 3 bases at J, with 12 bases between. The germline V gene encodes CDR1 KGHDR and CDR2 SFDVKD. The CDR3 has 13 residues. CDR3 in amino acids: CATSPAEGYEQYF. CDR3 in DNA: TGTGCCACCAGCCCAGCGGAGGGCTACGAGCAGTACTTC.

This clone is a singleton in its sample. The V gene is TRBV6-5, the J gene TRBJ2-1; perhaps TRBD1 as D (5 bases). This CDR3 region has 15 residues. Trimming pared 8 bases from V and 4 bases from J, leaving 18 bases between. Germline V CDR1 and CDR2: MNHEY, SVGAGI. DNA for the CDR3: TGTGCCAGCGGGCCGAGGACATCATATTACAATGAGCAGTTCTTC. Translating gives CASGPRTSYYNEQFF.

The table lists this clone with a count of one. The chain combines TRBV7-3 with TRBJ2-7; the D gene is possibly TRBD1 (5 bases). The CDR3 sequence is 13 residues long. Trimming left V 6 bases short and J 3 bases short, with 12 bases between. The germline CDR1 and CDR2 sequences are SGHTA and FQGTGA. This CDR3 is CASRLDTYYEQYF. CDR3 DNA: TGTGCCAGCAGGTTGGACACGTACTACGAGCAGTACTTC.

This clone is a singleton in its sample. The gene calls are TRBV3-1 (or the pseudogene TRBV3-2) and TRBJ1-2; 8 positions match TRBD1. The CDR3 is 16 residues long. Germline assignment: CDR1 LGHDT and CDR2 YNNKEL (reference sequence). Trimming removed 2 bases from V and 8 bases from J; junction bases left unmatched: 13. In nucleotides, the CDR3 is TGTGCCAGCAGCCAAAACTACCCAGGGGGCCAAGGAGGCTACACCTTC. Translated: CASSQNYPGGQGGYTF.